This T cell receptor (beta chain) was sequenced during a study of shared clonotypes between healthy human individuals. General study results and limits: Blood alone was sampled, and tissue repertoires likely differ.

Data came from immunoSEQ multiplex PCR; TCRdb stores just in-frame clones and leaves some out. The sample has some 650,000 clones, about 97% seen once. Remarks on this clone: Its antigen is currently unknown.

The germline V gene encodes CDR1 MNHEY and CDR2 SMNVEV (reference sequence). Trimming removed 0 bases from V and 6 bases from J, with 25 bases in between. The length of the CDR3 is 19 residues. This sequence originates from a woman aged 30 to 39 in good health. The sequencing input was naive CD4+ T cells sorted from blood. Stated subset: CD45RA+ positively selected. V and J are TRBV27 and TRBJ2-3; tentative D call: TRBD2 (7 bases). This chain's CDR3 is CASSLSTLGGAGAADTQYF. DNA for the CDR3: TGTGCCAGCAGTTTATCGACCCTCGGAGGCGCGGGGGCAGCGGATACGCAGTATTTT.